Presented here are 16 T cell receptor beta chains from one specimen sequenced in a study of CD8 T cells in Susac syndrome. After extraction with the RNeasy kit, about 0.45 to 1 ug of the RNA was reverse transcribed using random hexamers. TCRdb re-analysed the immunoSEQ multiplex PCR reads in MiXCR, keeping a single row per CDR3 protein. The data contain about 430,000 distinct CDR3 sequences, around 85% of them singletons. Sequenced material: CD8+ T cells from PBMCs. The source of these receptors is a human donor with multiple sclerosis.

This chain uses TRBV7-6 with TRBJ2-7; 10 nucleotides agree with TRBD2. V was pared by 6 bases and J by 3 bases, with 8 bases of the junction left unmatched. This CDR3 has 15 residues. Per the germline V gene, CDR1 is SGHVS and CDR2 is FNYEAQ. CDR3: CASSSWTSGGYEQYF. The CDR3 bases are TGTGCCAGCAGTTCTTGGACTAGCGGAGGCTACGAGCAGTACTTC.

The chain combines TRBV10-3 with TRBJ1-4; possible D gene TRBD1, 5 bases. The germline gives CDR1 ENHRY, CDR2 SYGVKD. V lost 4 bases and J 5 bases, leaving 17 bases between the germline ends. The CDR3 has 16 amino acids. CDR3 residues: CAISGTMGRENEKLFF. For the CDR3, the DNA is TGTGCCATCAGTGGGACAATGGGACGGGAGAATGAAAAACTGTTTTTT.

The rearrangement links TRBV2 to TRBJ1-1, with D perhaps TRBD1 (6 bases). Germline V gene sequence: CDR1 SNHLY, CDR2 FYNNEI. The CDR3 extends over 17 amino acids. Trimming cost V 2 bases and J 3 bases, with 19 bases left between them. Here the CDR3 DNA reads TGTGCCAGCAGTGAACCACGGGGGGCGGTAGGTGACACTGAAGCTTTCTTT. Translation: CASSEPRGAVGDTEAFF.

The gene calls are TRBV7-9 and TRBJ2-1, with D possibly matching TRBD2 (6 bases). Trimming shortened V by 3 bases and J by 5 bases, and 11 bases separated the two germline ends. This CDR3 spans 14 amino acids. Germline V gene sequence: CDR1 SEHNR, CDR2 FQNEAQ (reference sequence). CDR3 loop: CASSFEVADNEQFF. Here the CDR3 DNA reads TGTGCCAGCAGCTTCGAAGTAGCGGACAATGAGCAGTTCTTC.

The rearrangement joins TRBV27 to TRBJ2-7; TRBD1 matches at 8 bases. CDR3 length: 15 residues. The V segment lost 3 bases and the J segment 5 bases; nucleotides outside the gene matches: 9. CDR1 is MNHEY and CDR2 is SMNVEV in the germline V gene (reference sequence). CDR3 DNA sequence: TGTGCCAGCAGTTTTCAGGACAGGGTAGTCGACGAGCAGTACTTC. It specifies CASSFQDRVVDEQYF.

CDR3 DNA: TGTGCCAGCAGTGAACCGGGACTAGCGGGAGGGTCCTCCCCCGGGGAGCTGTTTTTT. Its translation is CASSEPGLAGGSSPGELFF. V and J are TRBV6-1 and TRBJ2-2; TRBD2 agrees at 16 bases. V shed 2 bases and J 6 bases; nucleotides not matched to a gene: 9. Germline assignment: CDR1 MNHNS and CDR2 SASEGT. The CDR3 length is 19 residues.

The chain has TRBV30 and TRBJ2-3; D is uncertain. This CDR3 comprises 15 residues. CDR1 and CDR2 (germline): GTSNPN, SVGIG (reference sequence). V gave up 0 bases and J gave up 0 bases, with 10 bases separating them. The CDR3 DNA is TGTGCCTGGAGTGTGGGCACTCAAAGCACAGATACGCAGTATTTT. Residues: CAWSVGTQSTDTQYF. Complete variable domain (other parts from reference TRBV30 and TRBJ2-3): SQTIHQWPATLVQPVGSPLSLECTVEGTSNPNLYWYRQAAGRGLQLLFYSVGIGQISSEVPQNLSASRPQDRQFILSSKKLLLSDSGFYLCAWSVGTQSTDTQYFGPGTRLTVL.

This clonotype was detected only a few times. V gene TRBV27 combines with J gene TRBJ2-7; the match to TRBD1 covers 8 bases. CDR3 length equals 14 residues. V lost 5 bases, J lost 3 bases, and 6 bases stayed unmatched. Germline V gene data show CDR1 as MNHEY and CDR2 as SMNVEV (reference sequence). In DNA form, the CDR3 reads TGTGCCAGCAGTGACCGGGACAGGCTCTACGAGCAGTACTTC. It codes for CASSDRDRLYEQYF.

Only a few counts were recorded for this clonotype. V is TRBV5-1 and J is TRBJ2-7; D is possibly TRBD2 (5 bases). The CDR3 contains 14 residues. V was trimmed by 3 bases and J by 2 bases, leaving 12 bases between them. Germline loops: CDR1 SGHRS, CDR2 YFSETQ. In nucleotides, the CDR3 is TGCGCCAGCAGCTCTTGGACGGGAACCTACGAGCAGTACTTC. It encodes CASSSWTGTYEQYF.

The chain links TRBV30 to TRBJ2-5, with D hard to call. Germline CDR1 is GTSNPN and CDR2 is SVGIG (reference sequence). V was clipped by 0 bases and J by 5 bases, with 13 bases between them. CDR3 length: 14 residues. Here the CDR3 reads CAWSVYGQTETQYF. CDR3 DNA: TGTGCCTGGAGTGTATACGGGCAAACGGAGACCCAGTACTTC.

The rearrangement links TRBV6-1 to TRBJ1-1; D is unclear. The CDR3 spans 14 residues. V was clipped by 3 bases and J by 2 bases, with 10 bases between them. CDR1 and CDR2 (germline): MNHNS, SASEGT. CDR3 loop: CASSDSAGNTEAFF. For the CDR3, the DNA is TGTGCCAGCAGTGATTCAGCAGGTAACACTGAAGCTTTCTTT.

This clonotype was found once. The CDR3 is CAIGGEQFF. CDR3 coding DNA: TGTGCCATAGGGGGTGAGCAGTTCTTC. The chain carries TRBV5-4 and TRBJ2-1, with a weak D call TRBD1 (6 bases). Germline CDR1 SGHNT, CDR2 YYREEE (reference sequence). Trimming took off 9 bases at V and 9 bases at J, with 7 bases between the two ends. The length of the CDR3 is 9 residues.

Notes on this clonotype: The conserved final phenylalanine or tryptophan is absent from the CDR3, which likely points to a read error. The chain is built from TRBV4-1 and TRBJ1-5; 9 bases are a match to TRBD1. The CDR3 is 16 amino acids. Germline trimming cut 0 bases from V and 4 bases from J; bases unmatched to any gene: 4. Germline lookup yields CDR1 MGHRA and CDR2 YSYEKL. The chain's CDR3 is CASSQEEDRGNQPQHL. CDR3 bases: TGCGCCAGCAGCCAAGAGGAGGACAGGGGTAATCAGCCCCAGCATCTT.

The chain couples TRBV15 to TRBJ2-5; 15 bases are shared with TRBD2. The germline CDR1 and CDR2 sequences are LNHNV and YYDKDF (reference sequence). V shed 4 bases, J shed 5 bases, and the junction held 5 bases outside the gene matches. The CDR3 spans 16 residues. CDR3 nucleotide sequence: TGTGCCACCAGCACAGGGACTAGCGGGGGGCGGGAGACCCAGTACTTC. Translated, it gives CATSTGTSGGRETQYF.

The V gene is TRBV6-5, the J gene TRBJ2-3, with D perhaps TRBD2 (5 bases). This CDR3 region has 15 residues. V was shortened by 6 bases and J by 2 bases, with 15 bases between the two germline ends. Germline V gives CDR1 MNHEY, CDR2 SVGAGI. The CDR3 reads CASRNGVTSTDTQYF. CDR3 in DNA: TGTGCCAGCAGGAACGGGGTGACTTCCACAGATACGCAGTATTTT.

This clonotype has only one observation. This chain uses TRBV11-3 with TRBJ1-3, with D unclear. CDR1 and CDR2 from the germline V gene are SGHNT and YENEEA. The CDR3 totals 14 residues. Trimming took 5 bases from V and 1 from J, leaving 9 bases between them. CDR3 residues: CASSPGSSGNTIYF. The CDR3 DNA follows: TGTGCCAGCAGCCCGGGATCTTCTGGAAACACCATATATTTT. Drawing the rest from reference TRBV11-3 and TRBJ1-3, the complete variable domain is EAGVVQSPRYKIIEKKQPVAFWCNPISGHNTLYWYLQNLGQGPELLIRYENEEAVDDSQLPKDRFSAERLKGVDSTLKIQPAELGDSAVYLCASSPGSSGNTIYFGEGSWLTVV.